This T cell receptor (beta chain) emerged from a study of cytomegalovirus exposure and HLA in healthy donors. Study results and limitations: Other equally common chains were less clonally expanded than HLA-associated TCR beta chains, a later analysis showed. At a 0.05 false discovery rate, a later analysis found around 15,000 TCR beta sequences to be associated with HLA alleles.

Germline CDR1 reads MNHEY; CDR2 reads SMNVEV (reference sequence). V was clipped by 5 bases and J by 2 bases; unmatched bases: 15. The CDR3 sequence is 17 residues long. On this clone itself: Its target is not known.

The PCR used 60 Vbeta and 13 Jbeta primers. The repertoire was sequenced with immunoSEQ multiplex PCR; TCRdb's copy has only in-frame clones and lacks some. The sample includes around 100,000 clones. The chain uses TRBV27 and TRBJ2-7, with TRBD2 identical over 7 bases. Sample: PBMCs. The receptor comes from a man aged 40-55 years in good health and CMV-seropositive. In nucleotides, the CDR3 is TGTGCCAGCAGTCCCCCCCTGACTCCTAGCGGACCCTACGAGCAGTACTTC. It yields the protein CASSPPLTPSGPYEQYF.